Following are 10 T cell receptor beta chains from one sample sequenced in a study of T cells in Graves' hyperthyroidism and ophthalmopathy (dated by TCRdb to between 2017 and 2020). The method was multiplex PCR. The sequencing machine was an Illumina HiSeq 2000. The TCR beta CDR3 regions were amplified from the RNA transcripts. The TCR CDR3 was subjected to a first round of RT-PCR using the HTBI primer set and the Qiagen OneStep RT-PCR kit. Clones were called with MiXCR by TCRdb after fastp trimmed the public reads at Q25, and only in-frame beta chains were retained. Every CDR3 protein is listed once, alongside the most common genes and DNA of its rows. The sample yields hundreds of thousands of distinct CDR3 sequences; around 38% were counted once. Of the sample, about 8.9% falls within the top ten clones. The sequenced sample consisted of blood. The receptors were gathered from a man younger than 35 with Graves' hyperthyroidism.

The chain links TRBV7-2 to TRBJ2-2; 7 bases are a match to TRBD1. Germline V gene sequence: CDR1 SGHTA, CDR2 FQGNSA. The CDR3 length is 15 residues. Trimming cost V 5 bases and J 6 bases; bases outside gene matches: 9. The CDR3 protein is CASSRSDRTPGELFF. The CDR3 DNA sequence: TGTGCCAGCAGCAGATCGGACAGGACTCCCGGGGAGCTGTTTTTT.

This clonotype was seen ten or more times. The chain joins TRBV20-1 to TRBJ2-5; D not certain. The CDR3 length is 13 residues. Trimming stripped 1 base from V and 7 bases from J, with 13 bases between. Germline V lookup: CDR1 DFQATT, CDR2 SNEGSKA (reference sequence). The CDR3 sequence is CSARVVSGRTQYF. CDR3 nucleotide sequence: TGCAGTGCTAGAGTCGTAAGTGGAAGGACCCAGTACTTC.

This clonotype was observed many times. The rearrangement links TRBV9 to TRBJ1-5; 10 bases are shared with TRBD1. The ends lost 3 bases at V and 7 bases at J; junction bases unmatched: 7. The CDR3 length is 15 residues. Per the germline V gene, CDR1 is SGDLS and CDR2 is YYNGEE. The CDR3 coding sequence is TGTGCCAGCAGCGCCGGGGACAGGGGCCAACAGCCCCAGCATTTT. Translated, it gives CASSAGDRGQQPQHF.

This clonotype was seen ten or more times. The rearrangement links TRBV5-4 to TRBJ2-7; perhaps TRBD2 as D (6 bases). CDR3 length: 13 amino acids. The germline V gene has CDR1 SGHNT and CDR2 YYREEE (reference sequence). Trimming stripped 3 bases from V and 3 bases from J, with 10 bases between. The CDR3 protein is CASSWAGSYEQYF. CDR3 DNA: TGTGCCAGCAGCTGGGCCGGGAGCTACGAGCAGTACTTC. Together with reference TRBV5-4 and TRBJ2-7, the CDR3 gives the full variable domain: ETGVTQSPTHLIKTRGQQVTLRCSSQSGHNTVSWYQQALGQGPQFIFQYYREEENGRGNFPPRFSGLQFPNYSSELNVNALELDDSALYLCASSWAGSYEQYFGPGTRLTVT.

This clonotype came up once. With a much larger clone just one base away, this may be a read error. CDR3 nucleotides: TGTGCCAGCAGTGGGGGGAGTTCGAGGGGAAAACTGTTTTTT. Amino acids: CASSGGSSRGKLFF. The rearrangement uses TRBV25-1 and TRBJ1-4, with D tentatively TRBD1 (5 bases). CDR3 length: 14 residues. Deletions cut 4 bases from V and 10 bases from J, with 16 bases between. CDR1 is MGHDK, CDR2 SYGVNS, per germline.

This rearrangement joins TRBV4-1 to TRBJ2-7; tentatively, D is TRBD2 (5 bases). The length of the CDR3 is 15 residues. V shed 1 base and J shed 0 bases, with 10 bases lying between them. CDR1 is MGHRA, CDR2 YSYEKL, per germline. The CDR3 reads CASSQGTLSSYEQYF. CDR3 sequence (DNA): TGCGCCAGCAGCCAAGGGACTTTGAGCTCCTACGAGCAGTACTTC.

This clonotype came up many times. This chain links TRBV9 with TRBJ1-6, with 8 bases aligning to TRBD1. Germline lookup yields CDR1 SGDLS and CDR2 YYNGEE. This CDR3 region has 15 residues. Trimming took 4 bases from V and 4 from J; bases not matched to a gene: 4. CDR3 residues: CASSRTGTYNSPLHF. DNA of the CDR3: TGTGCCAGCAGCCGGACAGGGACTTATAATTCACCCCTCCACTTT.

This clonotype appeared a single time. At one end the junction does not follow the germline gene, possibly because of a read error. The V gene is TRBV29-1, the J gene TRBJ1-2; TRBD1 is a possible D gene (6 bases). There are 17 residues in the CDR3. Germline assignment: CDR1 SQVTM and CDR2 ANQGSEA. CDR3 loop: CSVEDPPLDRWGYCYTF. The CDR3 DNA sequence: TGCAGCGTTGAAGATCCCCCTCTAGACAGGTGGGGCTATTGCTACACCTTC.

The chain employs TRBV20-1 and TRBJ2-7; D is possibly TRBD2 (5 bases). Germline-derived CDR1 and CDR2 are DFQATT and SNEGSKA (reference sequence). The CDR3 runs 12 residues. Trimming took off 5 bases at V and 2 bases at J, with 10 bases between the two ends. CDR3 amino acids: CSAGSVPYEQYF. The CDR3 bases are TGCAGTGCTGGGAGTGTACCCTACGAGCAGTACTTC.

Only a few counts were recorded for this clonotype. The chain has TRBV12-3 or TRBV12-4 and TRBJ1-6, with D perhaps matching TRBD1 (5 bases). This CDR3 is built from 16 residues. Trimming left V 4 bases short and J 3 bases short, with 13 bases between. This CDR3 is CASSSLQGDYNSPLHF. DNA for the CDR3: TGTGCCAGCAGTTCCCTCCAAGGGGACTATAATTCACCCCTCCACTTT.